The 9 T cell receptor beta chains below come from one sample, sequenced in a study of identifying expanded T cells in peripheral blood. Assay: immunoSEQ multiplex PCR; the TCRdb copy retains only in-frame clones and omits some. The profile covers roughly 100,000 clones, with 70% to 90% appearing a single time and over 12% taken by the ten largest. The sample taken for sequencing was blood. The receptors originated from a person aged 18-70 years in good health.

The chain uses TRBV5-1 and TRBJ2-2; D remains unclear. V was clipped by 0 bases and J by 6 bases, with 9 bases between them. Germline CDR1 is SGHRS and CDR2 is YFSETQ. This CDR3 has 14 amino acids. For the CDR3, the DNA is TGCGCCAGCAGCTTGGGGACGGCCCCCGGGGAGCTGTTTTTT. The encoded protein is CASSLGTAPGELFF.

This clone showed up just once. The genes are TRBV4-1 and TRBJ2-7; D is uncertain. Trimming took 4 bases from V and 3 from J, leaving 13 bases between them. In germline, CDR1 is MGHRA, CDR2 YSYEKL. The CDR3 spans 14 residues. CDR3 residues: CASSPGGNYYEQYF. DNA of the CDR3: TGCGCCAGCAGCCCCGGCGGCAACTACTACGAGCAGTACTTC.

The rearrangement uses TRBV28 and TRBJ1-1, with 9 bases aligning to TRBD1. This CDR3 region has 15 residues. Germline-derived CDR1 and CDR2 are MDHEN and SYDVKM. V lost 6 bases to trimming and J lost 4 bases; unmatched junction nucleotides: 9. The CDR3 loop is CASSLPGQGSTEAFF. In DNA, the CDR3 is TGTGCCAGCAGCCTCCCGGGACAGGGTTCCACTGAAGCTTTCTTT.

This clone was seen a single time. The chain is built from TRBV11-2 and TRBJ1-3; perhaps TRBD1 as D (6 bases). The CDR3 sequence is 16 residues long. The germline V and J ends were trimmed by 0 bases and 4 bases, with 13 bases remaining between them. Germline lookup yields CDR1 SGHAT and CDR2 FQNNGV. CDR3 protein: CASSLDGRGLGNTIYF. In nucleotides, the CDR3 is TGTGCCAGCAGCTTAGATGGCAGGGGTCTCGGAAACACCATATATTTT. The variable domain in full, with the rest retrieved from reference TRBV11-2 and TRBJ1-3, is EAGVAQSPRYKIIEKRQSVAFWCNPISGHATLYWYQQILGQGPKLLIQFQNNGVVDDSQLPKDRFSAERLKGVDSTLKIQPAKLEDSAVYLCASSLDGRGLGNTIYFGEGSWLTVV.

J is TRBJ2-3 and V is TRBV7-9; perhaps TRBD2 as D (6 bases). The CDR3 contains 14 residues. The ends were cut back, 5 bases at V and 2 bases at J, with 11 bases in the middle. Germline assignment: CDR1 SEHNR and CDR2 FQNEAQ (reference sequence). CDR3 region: CASSKLAPTDTQYF. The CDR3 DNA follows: TGTGCCAGCAGCAAACTAGCTCCCACAGATACGCAGTATTTT.

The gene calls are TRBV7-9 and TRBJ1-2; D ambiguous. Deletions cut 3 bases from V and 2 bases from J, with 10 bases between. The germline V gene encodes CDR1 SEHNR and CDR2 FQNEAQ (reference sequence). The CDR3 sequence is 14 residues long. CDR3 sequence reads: CASSFEMANYGYTF. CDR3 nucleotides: TGTGCCAGCAGCTTTGAGATGGCGAACTATGGCTACACCTTC.

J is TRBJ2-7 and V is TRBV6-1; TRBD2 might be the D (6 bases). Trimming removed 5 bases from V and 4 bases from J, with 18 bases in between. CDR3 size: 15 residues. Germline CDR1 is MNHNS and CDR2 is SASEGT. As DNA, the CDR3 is TGTGCCAGCAGTCAAACGGGGGAGAGAAGATACGAGCAGTACTTC. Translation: CASSQTGERRYEQYF.

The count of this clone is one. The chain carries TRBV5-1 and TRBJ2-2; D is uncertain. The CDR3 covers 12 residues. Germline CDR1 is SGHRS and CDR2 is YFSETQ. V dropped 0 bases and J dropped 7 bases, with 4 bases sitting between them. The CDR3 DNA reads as TGCGCCAGCAGCTTGGATAGCGGGGAGCTGTTTTTT. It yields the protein CASSLDSGELFF.

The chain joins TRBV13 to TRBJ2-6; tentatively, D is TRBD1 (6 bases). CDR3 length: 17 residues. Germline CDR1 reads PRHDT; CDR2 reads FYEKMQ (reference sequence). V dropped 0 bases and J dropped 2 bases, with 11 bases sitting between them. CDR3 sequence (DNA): TGTGCCAGCAGCTTAGGATACAGGGCGACTGGGGCCAACGTCCTGACTTTC. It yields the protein CASSLGYRATGANVLTF.